The clone carrying this TCR beta chain was found once. The antigen remains unidentified. Cryopreserved PBMCs provided about 2 micrograms of genomic DNA for the TCR beta libraries. These data are taken from a study of cytotoxic CD8 clonotypes in ibrutinib-treated CLL. Study results and limitations: Exceeding age-matched healthy donors, baseline clonality also tracked the counts of circulating CD8+ T cells. Clonality was higher at ibrutinib response and returned toward baseline at progression. On treatment, the uncommon public clonotypes contracted or remained stable.

Profiled with immunoSEQ multiplex PCR; TCRdb holds only in-frame clones, not every one. The table includes 58,000 or so clones, 57% detected once. The CDR3 totals 18 residues. Germline CDR1 and CDR2: SGHNT and YYREEE (reference sequence). V was shortened by 4 bases and J by 0 bases, with 21 bases between the two germline ends. The TCR comes from a human donor with chronic lymphocytic leukemia. The source material was PBMCs, sampled after 12 months of ibrutinib treatment. The chain has TRBV5-4 and TRBJ2-3; D might be TRBD2 (6 bases). CDR3 DNA: TGTGCCAGCAGCCCGGGGATAGGGACTCGAGTGAGCACAGATACGCAGTATTTT. Amino acid sequence: CASSPGIGTRVSTDTQYF.